This record concerns one T cell receptor beta chain sequence. Per the original methods: Reference gene primer amplification yielded estimated nucleated cell counts. Data came from immunoSEQ multiplex PCR; TCRdb stores just in-frame clones and leaves some out. For V, J and clone size, that table is used; D and trimming come from the DNA. The sample yields around 250,000 clones, roughly 82% seen once. Trimming stripped 3 bases from V and 2 bases from J, with 7 bases between. The CDR3 has 13 residues. The data originate from a study of blood T cell repertoires in COVID-19. Whole-study context: Sites across the United States, Italy and Spain contributed samples from acute and convalescent COVID-19. The analysed material was cDNA or gDNA that came from T cells, B-cell-depleted T cells, or PBMCs.

This rearrangement joins TRBV12-3 or TRBV12-4 to TRBJ1-2; D is uncertain. Sequencing was carried out using peripheral blood. This receptor was taken from an elderly man with acute or convalescent COVID-19. This chain's CDR3 is CASSFTGNYGYTF. DNA of the CDR3: TGTGCCAGCAGTTTTACGGGAAACTATGGCTACACCTTC.